This T cell receptor beta chain was found in a study of T cells after yellow fever vaccination. General observations from the study: Reappearance after the booster was observed for most primary-vaccination clones (roughly 97% CD4, roughly 90% CD8). Repertoires sorted by FACS could include abundant clonotypes that are contaminants from the bulk population.

Between the trimmed V and J ends, which lost 5 bases and 4 bases, there was a span of 17 bases. The CDR3 runs 15 residues. Germline lookup yields CDR1 SGHTA and CDR2 FQGTGA. The sample holds a few counts of this clonotype. Its antigen is not identified. One entry per CDR3 protein, called by TCRdb with MiXCR from the 5' RACE reads. The sample consists of fewer than 450,000 distinct CDR3 sequences, approximately 8% of them appearing once. Specimen: PBMCs, collected about 49 days after the first yellow fever vaccination. The receptor was isolated from a man aged 18 to 30 who received the YFV17D yellow fever vaccine. The V and J genes are TRBV7-3 and TRBJ1-1; D unclear. The CDR3 nucleotides are TGTGCCAGCAGCCCCGGAGGTAGCCGGGGCACTGAAGCTTTCTTT. This sequence encodes CASSPGGSRGTEAFF.